The clone carrying this TCR beta chain has a handful of counts. The antigen is not known. This sample also contains other DNA sequences that code for the same CDR3. This sample's treatment: roughly 20 received Ad26.COV2.S at low or high dose, single or two shots; about 5 received placebo; per-sample allocation not given. The samples date from day 63 after the first vaccine or placebo injection. In Boston, the donor was an adult between 18-55 years of age. This sample was taken from a study of Ad26.COV2.S vaccination and SARS-CoV-2 variants. For the study at large: Ad26.COV2.S was injected intramuscularly once or twice, 56 days apart. Study-wide results and limits: Breadth measured for non-spike TCRs was similar across vaccine and placebo recipients. Vaccinees showed greater spike-specific TCR breadth than placebo recipients.

Some clones are missing from TCRdb's copy, which holds only in-frame ones; the method was immunoSEQ multiplex PCR. This sample yields 300,000 to 350,000 clones, of which approximately 86% are seen a single time; approximately 2.1% belongs to the top ten. The germline V gene encodes CDR1 MNHEY and CDR2 SVGAGI. This CDR3 spans 14 amino acids. The V gene lost 0 bases and the J gene lost 4 bases, with 10 bases spanning the gap. This sequence originates from a person between 18 and 65 years old who received the Ad26.COV2.S COVID-19 vaccine or a placebo. The source was peripheral blood, collected in a trial of Ad26.COV2.S vaccine versus placebo. The rearrangement uses TRBV6-5 and TRBJ2-7; D tentatively fits TRBD1 or TRBD2 (5 bases each). The chain's CDR3 is CASSYSGPPYEQYF. In DNA, the CDR3 is TGTGCCAGCAGTTACTCGGGACCGCCGTACGAGCAGTACTTC.